The clone carrying this TCR beta chain was found many times. Its antigen is currently unknown. Germline V gives CDR1 KGHDR, CDR2 SFDVKD. Deletions cut 4 bases from V and 7 bases from J, with 16 bases between. The CDR3 runs to 15 residues. The data belong to a study of glioma-infiltrating T cells. Study-level results: Above-expected tissue-blood divergence occurred in all gliomas, most in low-grade ones. Very few CDR3 sequences were shared between tissue and blood.

Using RNA template, CDR3s of TCR alpha and beta were amplified with iRepertoire arm-PCR. For one-step reverse transcription and amplification, about 90-400 ng of tissue mRNA or PBMC total RNA was used. A single record per CDR3 protein comes from TCRdb applying MiXCR to the multiplex PCR reads. The sample holds under 200,000 distinct CDR3 sequences; around 30% are singletons and the top ten take 20% to 25%. The chain is built from TRBV24-1 and TRBJ2-1; no clear D gene. Sequencing used glioma tissue, nonneoplastic brain tissue, or PBMCs (not recorded which). The sequence came from a human donor with low-grade glioma or glioblastoma, undergoing nonglioma brain surgery, or in good health (not recorded which). CDR3 bases: TGTGCCACCAGTGACCCCCAGACCCCTTGGAATGAGCAGTTCTTC. Translation gives CATSDPQTPWNEQFF.